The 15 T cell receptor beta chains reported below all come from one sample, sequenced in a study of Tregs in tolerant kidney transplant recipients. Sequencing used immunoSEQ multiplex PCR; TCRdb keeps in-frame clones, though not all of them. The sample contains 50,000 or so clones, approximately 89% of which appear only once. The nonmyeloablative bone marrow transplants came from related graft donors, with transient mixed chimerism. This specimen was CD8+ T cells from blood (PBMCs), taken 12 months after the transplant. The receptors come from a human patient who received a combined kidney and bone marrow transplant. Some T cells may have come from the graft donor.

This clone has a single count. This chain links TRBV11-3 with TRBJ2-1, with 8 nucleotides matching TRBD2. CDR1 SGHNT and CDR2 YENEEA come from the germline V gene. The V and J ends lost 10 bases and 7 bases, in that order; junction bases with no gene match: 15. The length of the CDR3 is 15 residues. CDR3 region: CATALLAGGGNEQFF. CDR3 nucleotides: TGTGCCACCGCCCTCCTAGCGGGTGGGGGGAATGAGCAGTTCTTC.

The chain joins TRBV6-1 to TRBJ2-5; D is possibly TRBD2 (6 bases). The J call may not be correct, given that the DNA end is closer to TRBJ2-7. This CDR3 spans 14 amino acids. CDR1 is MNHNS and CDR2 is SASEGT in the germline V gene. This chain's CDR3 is CASSEWMGGYEQYF. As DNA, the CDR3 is TGTGCCAGCAGTGAATGGATGGGAGGATACGAGCAGTACTTC.

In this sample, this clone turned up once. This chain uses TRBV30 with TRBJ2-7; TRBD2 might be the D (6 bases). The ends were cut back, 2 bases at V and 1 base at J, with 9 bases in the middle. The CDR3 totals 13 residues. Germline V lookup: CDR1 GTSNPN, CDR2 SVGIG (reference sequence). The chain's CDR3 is CAWSRGDSYEQYF. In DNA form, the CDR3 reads TGTGCCTGGAGTCGCGGGGATTCCTACGAGCAGTACTTC.

CDR3 loop: CASSPRSRSSYNEQFF. Written as DNA, the CDR3 is TGTGCCAGCAGTCCACGTAGCCGGAGCTCCTACAATGAGCAGTTCTTC. The V and J genes are TRBV25-1 and TRBJ2-1; no reliable D call. From germline, CDR1 is MGHDK and CDR2 SYGVNS. The V end lost 5 bases, the J end lost 0 bases, and 14 bases lay between the germline ends. The CDR3 is made up of 16 amino acids.

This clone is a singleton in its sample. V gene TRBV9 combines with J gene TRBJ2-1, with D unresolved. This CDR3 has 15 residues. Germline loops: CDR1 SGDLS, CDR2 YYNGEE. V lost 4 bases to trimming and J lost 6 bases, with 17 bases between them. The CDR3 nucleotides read TGTGCCAGCAGCTTGGGCCCATCCCTCTTCAATGAGCAGTTCTTC. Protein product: CASSLGPSLFNEQFF.

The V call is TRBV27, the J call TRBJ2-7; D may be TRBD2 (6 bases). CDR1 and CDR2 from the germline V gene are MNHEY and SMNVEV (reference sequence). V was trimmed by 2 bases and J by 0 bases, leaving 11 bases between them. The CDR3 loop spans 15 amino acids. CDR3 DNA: TGTGCCAGCAGTTTAGCGGGGCACCCCTCCTACGAGCAGTACTTC. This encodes CASSLAGHPSYEQYF.

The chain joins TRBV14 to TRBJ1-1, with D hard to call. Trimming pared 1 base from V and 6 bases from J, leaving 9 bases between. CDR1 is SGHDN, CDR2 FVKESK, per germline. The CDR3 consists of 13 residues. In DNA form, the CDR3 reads TGTGCCAGCAGCCAAGTGCGAGGATCTGAAGCTTTCTTT. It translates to CASSQVRGSEAFF.

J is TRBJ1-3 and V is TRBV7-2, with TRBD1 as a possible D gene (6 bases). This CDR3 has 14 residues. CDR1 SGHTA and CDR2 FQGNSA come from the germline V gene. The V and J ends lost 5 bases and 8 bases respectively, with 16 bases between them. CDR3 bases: TGTGCCAGCAGCCACCAGGGGAGTTCTGACACCATATATTTT. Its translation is CASSHQGSSDTIYF.

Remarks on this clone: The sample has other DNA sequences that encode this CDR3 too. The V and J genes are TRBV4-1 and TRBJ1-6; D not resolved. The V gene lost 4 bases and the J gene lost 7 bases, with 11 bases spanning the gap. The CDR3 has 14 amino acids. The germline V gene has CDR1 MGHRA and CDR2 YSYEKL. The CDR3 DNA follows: TGCGCCAGCAGCCTTGAGGTTAGCAATTCACCCCTCCACTTT. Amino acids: CASSLEVSNSPLHF.

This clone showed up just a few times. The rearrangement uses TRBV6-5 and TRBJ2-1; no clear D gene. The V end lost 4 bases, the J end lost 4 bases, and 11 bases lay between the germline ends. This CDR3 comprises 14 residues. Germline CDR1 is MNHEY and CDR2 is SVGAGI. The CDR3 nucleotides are TGTGCCAGCAGTTCCCTTTACAAATACAATGAGCAGTTCTTC. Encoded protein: CASSSLYKYNEQFF.

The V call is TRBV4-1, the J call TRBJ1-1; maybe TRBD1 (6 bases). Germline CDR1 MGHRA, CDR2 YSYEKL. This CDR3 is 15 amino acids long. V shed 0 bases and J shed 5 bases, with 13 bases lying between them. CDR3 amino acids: CASSQDGGGGTEAFF. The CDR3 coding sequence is TGCGCCAGCAGCCAAGATGGGGGAGGGGGTACTGAAGCTTTCTTT.

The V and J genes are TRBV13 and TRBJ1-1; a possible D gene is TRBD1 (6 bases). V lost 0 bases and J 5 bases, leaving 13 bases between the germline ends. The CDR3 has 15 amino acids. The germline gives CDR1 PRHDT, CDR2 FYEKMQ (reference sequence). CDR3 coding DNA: TGTGCCAGCAGCTTAGGGTTGGGGGCAGGGACTGAAGCTTTCTTT. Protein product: CASSLGLGAGTEAFF. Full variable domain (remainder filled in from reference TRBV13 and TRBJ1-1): AAGVIQSPRHLIKEKRETATLKCYPIPRHDTVYWYQQGPGQDPQFLISFYEKMQSDKGSIPDRFSAQQFSDYHSELNMSSLELGDSALYFCASSLGLGAGTEAFFGQGTRLTVV.

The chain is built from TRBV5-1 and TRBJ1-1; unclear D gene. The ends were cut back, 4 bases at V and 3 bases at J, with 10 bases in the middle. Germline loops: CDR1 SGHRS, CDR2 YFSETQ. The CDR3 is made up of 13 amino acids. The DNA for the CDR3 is TGCGCCAGCAGCCTGGGTGGGCACACTGAAGCTTTCTTT. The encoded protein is CASSLGGHTEAFF.

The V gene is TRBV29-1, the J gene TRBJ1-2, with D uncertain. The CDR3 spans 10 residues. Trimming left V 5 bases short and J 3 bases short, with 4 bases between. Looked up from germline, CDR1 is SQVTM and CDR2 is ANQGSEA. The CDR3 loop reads CSVPDYGYTF. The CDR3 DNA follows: TGCAGCGTTCCGGACTATGGCTACACCTTC.

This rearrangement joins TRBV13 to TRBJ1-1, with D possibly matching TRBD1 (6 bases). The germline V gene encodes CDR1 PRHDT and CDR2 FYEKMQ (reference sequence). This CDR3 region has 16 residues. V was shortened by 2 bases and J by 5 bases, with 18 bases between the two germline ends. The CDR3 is CASSLRGFRGGTEAFF. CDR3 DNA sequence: TGTGCCAGCAGCTTAAGGGGCTTCAGGGGAGGGACTGAAGCTTTCTTT.